What follows are 13 T cell receptor beta chains derived from one specimen sequenced in a study of T cells after yellow fever vaccination. TCRdb redid the calling of the 5' RACE reads with MiXCR, one entry per CDR3 protein. The table lists roughly 320,000 distinct CDR3 sequences, about 10% of them singletons, with around 3.2% in the top ten. The source was CD4+ T cells sorted from PBMCs, collected 45 days after the yellow fever booster vaccination. Receptor source: a man aged 18 to 30 who received the YFV17D yellow fever vaccine.

The genes are TRBV7-2 and TRBJ2-6, with D possibly TRBD1 on 5 matching bases. The germline V gene encodes CDR1 SGHTA and CDR2 FQGNSA. The length of the CDR3 is 14 residues. The V and J ends lost 6 bases and 12 bases respectively, with 18 bases between them. The CDR3 reads CASSPQGTIGVLTF. For the CDR3, the DNA is TGTGCCAGCAGTCCGCAGGGTACAATAGGCGTCCTGACTTTC. The full variable domain, its missing parts supplied by reference TRBV7-2 and TRBJ2-6, is GAGVSQSPSNKVTEKGKDVELRCDPISGHTALYWYRQSLGQGLEFLIYFQGNSAPDKSGLPSDRFSAERTGGSVSTLTIQRTQQEDSAVYLCASSPQGTIGVLTFGAGSRLTVL.

This clonotype was seen a handful of times. This sequence joins TRBV7-3 and TRBJ2-5, with no clear D. Trimming stripped 5 bases from V and 4 bases from J, with 20 bases between. This CDR3 has 16 residues. In germline, CDR1 is SGHTA, CDR2 FQGTGA. The chain's CDR3 is CASSPNALGKGETQYF. CDR3 bases: TGTGCCAGCAGCCCAAATGCGTTGGGGAAAGGAGAGACCCAGTACTTC.

The genes are TRBV7-2 and TRBJ1-3, with D uncertain. Germline V lookup: CDR1 SGHTA, CDR2 FQGNSA. Trimming left V 1 base short and J 1 base short, with 14 bases between. This CDR3 is 17 amino acids long. The chain's CDR3 is CASSLGNTGLSGNTIYF. CDR3 bases: TGTGCCAGCAGCTTAGGGAACACGGGGTTATCTGGAAACACCATATATTTT.

The CDR3 nucleotides read TGTGCCAGTCGGCCGGGACTAGCGATAGATACGCAGTATTTT. As protein: CASRPGLAIDTQYF. The V call is TRBV6-5, the J call TRBJ2-3; 10 bases align to TRBD2. The CDR3 is 14 amino acids. From germline, CDR1 is MNHEY and CDR2 SVGAGI. J lost 5 bases, V lost 9 bases, and 8 bases had no gene match.

CDR3 protein: CASSPWGRSNTGELFF. DNA for the CDR3: TGCGCCAGCAGCCCCTGGGGAAGGTCGAACACCGGGGAGCTGTTTTTT. The chain has TRBV5-1 and TRBJ2-2; D gene ambiguous. Germline CDR1 reads SGHRS; CDR2 reads YFSETQ. The CDR3 extends over 16 amino acids. Deletions cut 4 bases from V and 0 bases from J, with 13 bases between.

This chain links TRBV2 with TRBJ2-5; 8 bases match TRBD2. The CDR3 has 16 residues. Germline V lookup: CDR1 SNHLY, CDR2 FYNNEI. Losses at the gene ends were 6 bases for V and 4 bases for J; bases not matched to a gene: 13. In DNA form, the CDR3 reads TGTGCCAGCAGGCCCGTCGTAGCGGGATCATCAGAGACCCAGTACTTC. Amino acids: CASRPVVAGSSETQYF.

This clonotype was observed at least ten times. The CDR3 reads CASSPWKTQYF. The CDR3 DNA is TGTGCCAGCAGCCCCTGGAAGACCCAGTACTTC. The chain joins TRBV7-2 to TRBJ2-5, with D hard to call. V lost 5 bases and J lost 6, with 7 bases in between. Germline CDR1 SGHTA, CDR2 FQGNSA. The CDR3 has 11 residues. The full variable domain, in which reference TRBV7-2 and TRBJ2-5 provide the parts outside the CDR3, is GAGVSQSPSNKVTEKGKDVELRCDPISGHTALYWYRQSLGQGLEFLIYFQGNSAPDKSGLPSDRFSAERTGGSVSTLTIQRTQQEDSAVYLCASSPWKTQYFGPGTRLLVL.

The chain recombines TRBV7-9 with TRBJ1-1; no reliable D call. In germline, CDR1 is SEHNR, CDR2 FQNEAQ (reference sequence). Trimming pared 3 bases from V and 7 bases from J, leaving 12 bases between. The CDR3 sequence is 13 residues long. The CDR3 coding sequence is TGTGCCAGCAGCTTTTGGGCAGAAAGTGAAGCTTTCTTT. It yields the protein CASSFWAESEAFF.

This chain links TRBV6-5 with TRBJ2-3, with a tentative D call TRBD2 (6 bases). The CDR3 consists of 17 residues. V shed 7 bases and J shed 0 bases, with 20 bases lying between them. Germline CDR1 is MNHEY and CDR2 is SVGAGI. CDR3 nucleotides: TGTGCCAGCAATCCCTCCGGGACTTTTACTAGCACAGATACGCAGTATTTT. Its protein product is CASNPSGTFTSTDTQYF.

Ten or more counts support this clonotype. The chain couples TRBV29-1 to TRBJ2-3, with TRBD2 matching over 10 bases. This CDR3 spans 16 amino acids. Germline-derived CDR1 and CDR2 are SQVTM and ANQGSEA. The ends lost 7 bases at V and 0 bases at J; junction bases unmatched: 10. This chain's CDR3 is CSALGLAGASTDTQYF. CDR3 in DNA: TGCAGCGCCCTAGGGCTAGCGGGGGCTAGCACAGATACGCAGTATTTT.

The gene calls are TRBV7-2 and TRBJ2-5; D remains unclear. Trimming stripped 3 bases from V and 3 bases from J, with 8 bases between. Germline V gene data show CDR1 as SGHTA and CDR2 as FQGNSA. The CDR3 has 13 residues. The CDR3 sequence is CASSFGRKETQYF. CDR3 sequence (DNA): TGTGCCAGCAGCTTCGGCAGAAAAGAGACCCAGTACTTC.

This clonotype was recorded many times. V gene TRBV18 combines with J gene TRBJ1-2, with TRBD1 matching 7 bases. Germline CDR1 and CDR2: KGHSH and LQKENI. Trimming at V came to 0 bases and at J to 5 bases, leaving 9 bases not matched to a gene. This CDR3 is 16 amino acids long. Here the CDR3 reads CASSPPSTGVEYGYTF. The DNA for the CDR3 is TGTGCCAGCTCACCACCAAGTACAGGGGTGGAATATGGCTACACCTTC.

This clonotype was seen only a few times. Here the CDR3 reads CASSDHGGENTEAFF. Written as DNA, the CDR3 is TGCGCCAGCAGTGATCACGGCGGTGAGAACACTGAAGCTTTCTTT. The V and J genes are TRBV10-2 and TRBJ1-1, with D uncertain. The CDR3 has 15 residues. Trimming stripped 3 bases from V and 1 base from J, with 12 bases between. Germline CDR1 reads WSHSY; CDR2 reads SAAADI.